The 24 T cell receptor beta chains presented below share a single source sample, sequenced in a study of cytomegalovirus exposure and HLA in healthy donors. The PCR ran on 60 Vbeta and 13 Jbeta primers. Sequenced by immunoSEQ multiplex PCR; TCRdb stores in-frame clones only, minus some. The table includes under 200,000 clones, roughly 80% detected once. Sequenced material: PBMCs. The receptors here all came from a woman aged 40 to 55 in good health and CMV-seropositive.

This chain connects TRBV7-9 to TRBJ2-6, with 10 bases lining up with TRBD1. This CDR3 spans 17 amino acids. Germline V gene sequence: CDR1 SEHNR, CDR2 FQNEAQ (reference sequence). J gave up 0 bases and V 3 bases, and 2 bases lay outside the gene matches. The CDR3 reads CASSLDRGSSGANVLTF. The CDR3 DNA sequence: TGTGCCAGCAGCTTGGACAGGGGGAGCTCTGGGGCCAACGTCCTGACTTTC.

J is TRBJ2-2 and V is TRBV18; 10 bases map to TRBD2. The CDR3 sequence is 18 residues long. With V trimmed by 1 base and J by 3 bases, 8 bases remained unmatched. The V gene's germline CDR1 is KGHSH and CDR2 LQKENI. The CDR3 sequence is CASSPLTSGRADTGELFF. CDR3 nucleotide sequence: TGTGCCAGCTCACCACTCACCAGCGGGAGGGCCGACACCGGGGAGCTGTTTTTT.

This clone was counted only a few times. The CDR3 is CSVGNPLAGYNEQFF. The CDR3 bases are TGCAGCGTTGGGAACCCCCTAGCGGGATACAATGAGCAGTTCTTC. The gene calls are TRBV29-1 and TRBJ2-1; 9 nucleotides line up with TRBD2. Germline V gene sequence: CDR1 SQVTM, CDR2 ANQGSEA. V lost 4 bases, J lost 4 bases, and 8 bases stayed unmatched. CDR3 length: 15 amino acids.

The V gene is TRBV23-1, the J gene TRBJ2-7; D is possibly TRBD1 (6 bases). TRBV23-1 is an open reading frame, and its role is uncertain. The CDR3 covers 14 residues. V lost 9 bases, J lost 3 bases, and 18 bases lay in between. The chain's CDR3 is CASTPAGTNYEQYF. CDR3 coding DNA: TGCGCCAGTACCCCCGCCGGGACAAACTACGAGCAGTACTTC.

J is TRBJ2-4 and V is TRBV27, with D hard to call. The CDR3 extends over 8 amino acids. CDR1 and CDR2 (germline): MNHEY, SMNVEV (reference sequence). V was trimmed by 6 bases and J by 15 bases, leaving 6 bases between them. The CDR3 reads CASRGGYF. CDR3 DNA: TGTGCCAGCAGAGGCGGGTACTTC.

The chain is built from TRBV9 and TRBJ1-2; D unclear. Per germline, CDR1 SGDLS and CDR2 YYNGEE. V was trimmed by 0 bases and J by 4 bases, leaving 7 bases between them. The CDR3 runs 13 residues. DNA of the CDR3: TGTGCCAGCAGCGTAGGGGCAGTCTATGGCTACACCTTC. It specifies CASSVGAVYGYTF.

This clone was counted only a few times. The chain carries TRBV28 and TRBJ2-7; a possible D gene is TRBD2 (5 bases). This CDR3 is 14 amino acids long. Germline V gene sequence: CDR1 MDHEN, CDR2 SYDVKM. The V end lost 8 bases, the J end lost 4 bases, and 18 bases lay between the germline ends. The CDR3 here is CASVEDPKGYEQYF. The DNA of the CDR3 is TGTGCCAGCGTGGAGGATCCCAAAGGTTACGAGCAGTACTTC. Full variable domain (missing parts from reference TRBV28 and TRBJ2-7): DVKVTQSSRYLVKRTGEKVFLECVQDMDHENMFWYRQDPGLGLRLIYFSYDVKMKEKGDIPEGYSVSREKKERFSLILESASTNQTSMYLCASVEDPKGYEQYFGPGTRLTVT.

J is TRBJ2-3 and V is TRBV11-2; 8 positions match TRBD2. The CDR3 loop spans 16 amino acids. The germline CDR1 and CDR2 sequences are SGHAT and FQNNGV. V trimming: 5 bases; J trimming: 0 bases; junction bases outside the gene matches: 7. The CDR3 DNA is TGTGCCAGCAGCCCCCTAGCGGGCCTCAGCACAGATACGCAGTATTTT. Its translation is CASSPLAGLSTDTQYF.

The chain carries TRBV28 and TRBJ1-2; TRBD1 matches at 8 bases. J lost 8 bases, V lost 5 bases, and 19 bases had no gene match. The germline CDR1 and CDR2 sequences are MDHEN and SYDVKM. The CDR3 is 17 residues long. CDR3 nucleotides: TGTGCCAGCAGTCGACGGGACAGGAGGATACCACTGGGAGGCTACACCTTC. Amino acid sequence: CASSRRDRRIPLGGYTF.

V usage is TRBV30 and J usage is TRBJ2-5; 7 positions match TRBD1. The V and J ends lost 3 bases and 1 base, in that order; junction bases with no gene match: 8. The CDR3 covers 15 residues. Germline loops: CDR1 GTSNPN, CDR2 SVGIG (reference sequence). The CDR3 protein is CAWSTDRDSQETQYF. Written as DNA, the CDR3 is TGTGCCTGGAGCACCGACCGGGACAGCCAAGAGACCCAGTACTTC.

The chain combines TRBV5-1 with TRBJ2-5, with 7 bases aligning to TRBD1. V dropped 1 base and J dropped 1; count of bases not matched to a gene: 4. There are 15 residues in the CDR3. CDR1 SGHRS and CDR2 YFSETQ come from the germline V gene. The CDR3 DNA reads as TGCGCCAGCAGCTTGACTGGGACAGCCCAAGAGACCCAGTACTTC. The encoded protein is CASSLTGTAQETQYF.

The sample holds a few counts of this clone. CDR3 nucleotide sequence: TGTGCCAGCAGTGAAGATACGAAGCTGGGCAGATTCTCCTACAATGAGCAGTTCTTC. Its translation: CASSEDTKLGRFSYNEQFF. The rearrangement joins TRBV6-1 to TRBJ2-1, with no clear D. CDR3 size: 19 residues. Trimming took 1 base from V and 0 from J, leaving 19 bases between them. Looked up from germline, CDR1 is MNHNS and CDR2 is SASEGT.

This sequence joins TRBV10-1 and TRBJ2-7; 7 nucleotides agree with TRBD2. V was clipped by 7 bases and J by 4 bases; unmatched bases: 10. The CDR3 has 14 residues. Per the germline V gene, CDR1 is WNHNN and CDR2 is SYGVQD (reference sequence). CDR3: CASTTGGFGYEQYF. DNA for the CDR3: TGCGCCAGCACTACCGGGGGGTTTGGATACGAGCAGTACTTC.

The CDR3 bases are TGTGCCAGCAGCTTAGGACAGGGGGTAATCAATGAGCAGTTCTTC. As protein: CASSLGQGVINEQFF. The V and J genes are TRBV7-9 and TRBJ2-1; 9 bases match TRBD1. CDR1 and CDR2 from the germline V gene are SEHNR and FQNEAQ (reference sequence). This CDR3 is 15 amino acids long. Trimming at V came to 1 base and at J to 6 bases, leaving 4 bases not matched to a gene.

The V call is TRBV5-4, the J call TRBJ1-1; possibly TRBD1 for D (5 bases). Germline V gene data show CDR1 as SGHNT and CDR2 as YYREEE (reference sequence). CDR3 length equals 15 residues. Trimming removed 5 bases at V and 0 bases at J, with 14 bases between. The CDR3 DNA reads TGTGCCAGCAGGTCCCCAGGGATAGTGAACACTGAAGCTTTCTTT. Translation: CASRSPGIVNTEAFF.

V usage is TRBV5-1 and J usage is TRBJ2-1; a weak D match, TRBD1 (5 bases). CDR1 and CDR2 from the germline V gene are SGHRS and YFSETQ. The CDR3 length is 15 residues. V lost 0 bases and J 9 bases, leaving 16 bases between the germline ends. The CDR3 region has the DNA TGCGCCAGCAGCTTGGTCGGGCAGGGCGGCAGTGAGCAGTTCTTC. Protein: CASSLVGQGGSEQFF.

This clone occurred a few times. The V and J genes are TRBV5-4 and TRBJ1-2, with unresolved D. Germline V gene lookup returns CDR1 SGHNT and CDR2 YYREEE (reference sequence). CDR3 size: 13 residues. The V end was cut by 9 bases, the J end by 7 bases, with 19 bases between. CDR3 residues: CATLRDKGSGYTF. The CDR3 DNA reads as TGTGCCACCCTCCGGGATAAGGGAAGTGGCTACACCTTC.

The chain employs TRBV19 and TRBJ2-1, with 10 bases identical to TRBD1. The ends lost 5 bases at V and 5 bases at J; junction bases unmatched: 6. Germline assignment: CDR1 LNHDA and CDR2 SQIVND (reference sequence). The CDR3 is 15 residues long. This CDR3 is CASSPTGGTNNEQFF. CDR3 in DNA: TGTGCCAGTAGTCCGACAGGGGGCACAAACAATGAGCAGTTCTTC.

The V gene is TRBV7-9, the J gene TRBJ2-7, with D tentatively TRBD2 (7 bases). This CDR3 region has 14 residues. V lost 5 bases and J 1 base, leaving 12 bases between the germline ends. CDR1 is SEHNR, CDR2 FQNEAQ, per germline (reference sequence). CDR3 sequence (DNA): TGTGCCAGCAGCGGGGAGGGGGAATCCTACGAGCAGTACTTC. Its protein product is CASSGEGESYEQYF.

The genes are TRBV19 and TRBJ2-2; 8 nucleotides match TRBD2. CDR3 length: 20 residues. The V segment lost 5 bases and the J segment 1 base; nucleotides outside the gene matches: 18. Germline V lookup: CDR1 LNHDA, CDR2 SQIVND (reference sequence). This chain's CDR3 is CASSPRLAQAPNLNTGELFF. The CDR3 region has the DNA TGTGCCAGTAGTCCCCGACTAGCGCAAGCCCCTAACTTGAACACCGGGGAGCTGTTTTTT.

This clone turned up a few times. This chain joins TRBV10-2 and TRBJ2-7; D not certain. Germline V lookup: CDR1 WSHSY, CDR2 SAAADI. This CDR3 contains 12 residues. V dropped 3 bases and J dropped 3 bases, with 6 bases sitting between them. The CDR3 loop reads CASSELNYEQYF. CDR3 nucleotide sequence: TGCGCCAGCAGTGAACTAAACTACGAGCAGTACTTC.

The chain has TRBV6-4 and TRBJ2-2; D is perhaps TRBD2 (6 bases). Trimming removed 0 bases from V and 5 bases from J, with 13 bases in between. This CDR3 has 16 residues. Germline-derived CDR1 and CDR2 are MRHNA and SNTAGT. CDR3 in amino acids: CASSDSMASDTGELFF. CDR3 coding DNA: TGTGCCAGCAGTGACTCGATGGCTAGCGATACCGGGGAGCTGTTTTTT.

V is TRBV5-6 and J is TRBJ1-6; possible D gene TRBD1, 5 bases. V was clipped by 4 bases and J by 0 bases, with 11 bases between them. Germline CDR1 is SGHDT and CDR2 is YYEEEE. The CDR3 is 16 residues long. The CDR3 DNA reads TGTGCCAGCAGCCGAACCGGGGGCTCCTATAATTCACCCCTCCACTTT. This sequence encodes CASSRTGGSYNSPLHF.

This clone was counted once. The chain uses TRBV6-1 and TRBJ1-5, with a tentative D call TRBD1 (6 bases). This CDR3 is built from 14 residues. Trimming left V 10 bases short and J 6 bases short, with 19 bases between. Germline V gene sequence: CDR1 MNHNS, CDR2 SASEGT. The CDR3 here is CATTSTGLGQPQHF. The CDR3 DNA is TGTGCCACCACATCTACAGGGCTGGGTCAGCCCCAGCATTTT.